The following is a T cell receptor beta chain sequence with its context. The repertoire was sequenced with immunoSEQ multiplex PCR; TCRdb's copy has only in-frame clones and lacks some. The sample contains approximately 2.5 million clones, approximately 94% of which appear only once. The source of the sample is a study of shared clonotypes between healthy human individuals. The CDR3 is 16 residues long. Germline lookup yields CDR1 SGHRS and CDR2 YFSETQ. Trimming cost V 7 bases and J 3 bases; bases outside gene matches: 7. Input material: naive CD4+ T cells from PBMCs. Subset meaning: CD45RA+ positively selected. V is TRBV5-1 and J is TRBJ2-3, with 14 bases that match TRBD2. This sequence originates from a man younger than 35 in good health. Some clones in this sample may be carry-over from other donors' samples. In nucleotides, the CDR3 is TGCGCCAGCCGACCGGGACTAGCGGGAGTTACAGATACGCAGTATTTT. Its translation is CASRPGLAGVTDTQYF.